Each of the 17 T cell receptor beta chains below was sequenced from the same sample in a study of T cells after yellow fever vaccination. One entry per CDR3 protein, called by TCRdb with MiXCR from the 5' RACE reads. The data hold roughly 340,000 distinct CDR3 sequences, with 8.7% observed a single time. The sample consisted of PBMCs, taken on the day of the first yellow fever vaccination. These receptors all stem from a man younger than 35 who received the YFV17D yellow fever vaccine.

Ten or more counts support this clonotype. Compared with germline, one end of the junction differs, possibly owing to a read error. V usage is TRBV20-1 and J usage is TRBJ2-7, with TRBD1 identical over 7 bases. Looked up from germline, CDR1 is DFQATT and CDR2 is SNEGSKA (reference sequence). CDR3 length: 11 residues. DNA for the CDR3: TGCAGTGCTAGAGGACCGACAGGGCTAAACTTC. Translating it yields CSARGPTGLNF.

This clonotype was counted at least ten times. The chain is built from TRBV7-3 and TRBJ2-2; TRBD2 is a possible D gene (6 bases). This CDR3 has 15 amino acids. Germline V gene lookup returns CDR1 SGHTA and CDR2 FQGTGA. Trimming stripped 3 bases from V and 7 bases from J, with 15 bases between. For the CDR3, the DNA is TGTGCCAGCAGCTTGGCGGGACCCCAGGGCGGGGAGCTGTTTTTT. This encodes CASSLAGPQGGELFF.

Many counts were recorded for this clonotype. The gene calls are TRBV27 and TRBJ2-5; no clear D gene. This CDR3 spans 13 amino acids. Looked up from germline, CDR1 is MNHEY and CDR2 is SMNVEV (reference sequence). V dropped 5 bases and J dropped 5 bases, with 12 bases sitting between them. The CDR3 DNA sequence: TGTGCCAGCAGTCCTCGGACGCGGGAGACCCAGTACTTC. This encodes CASSPRTRETQYF.

V and J are TRBV5-5 and TRBJ2-5, with D unresolved. Trimming stripped 7 bases from V and 1 base from J, with 5 bases between. The germline CDR1 and CDR2 sequences are SGHKS and YYEKEE (reference sequence). The CDR3 runs to 11 residues. The CDR3 sequence is CASVFQETQYF. CDR3 DNA sequence: TGTGCCAGCGTGTTCCAAGAGACCCAGTACTTC.

This clonotype turned up a few times. This chain uses TRBV5-1 with TRBJ2-1; 9 bases are shared with TRBD2. The CDR3 totals 14 residues. Unmatched junction bases numbered 5, after V lost 7 bases and J lost 3 bases. Germline CDR1 and CDR2: SGHRS and YFSETQ. CDR3 sequence reads: CASGSGGLYNEQFF. The CDR3 region has the DNA TGCGCCAGCGGTAGCGGGGGACTCTACAATGAGCAGTTCTTC.

This clonotype was seen only a few times. CDR3: CASRRDSVNNEQFF. The CDR3 coding sequence is TGTGCCAGCAGGCGAGACAGTGTAAACAATGAGCAGTTCTTC. V gene TRBV5-4 combines with J gene TRBJ2-1; a possible D gene is TRBD1 (5 bases). The V and J ends lost 5 bases and 5 bases respectively, with 14 bases between them. Germline V lookup: CDR1 SGHNT, CDR2 YYREEE (reference sequence). This CDR3 region has 14 residues.

The gene calls are TRBV12-3 or TRBV12-4 and TRBJ1-5, with 9 nucleotides matching TRBD1. This CDR3 is 19 amino acids long. V was clipped by 6 bases and J by 6 bases; unmatched bases: 21. CDR3 DNA sequence: TGTGCCAGCAGCCCAAGTTTGAGTATAACAGGGGGCGTCGGTCAGCCCCAGCATTTT. Translating it yields CASSPSLSITGGVGQPQHF.

As to this clonotype: One end of the junction is discordant with germline, which a read error may explain. The genes are TRBV7-2 and TRBJ1-5; D perhaps matches TRBD1 (5 bases). Germline CDR1 reads SGHTA; CDR2 reads FQGNSA. The CDR3 is 15 amino acids. The DNA of the CDR3 is TGTGTCAGCAGCTTAGAGGGGAGAGTGGATCAGCCCCAGCATTTT. This sequence encodes CVSSLEGRVDQPQHF. Based on the CDR3 plus reference TRBV7-2 and TRBJ1-5, the full variable domain is GAGVSQSPSNKVTEKGKDVELRCDPISGHTALYWYRQSLGQGLEFLIYFQGNSAPDKSGLPSDRFSAERTGGSVSTLTIQRTQQEDSAVYLCVSSLEGRVDQPQHFGDGTRLSIL.

This clonotype has only a few counts. The chain has TRBV5-1 and TRBJ2-3; 10 positions match TRBD2. V dropped 3 bases and J dropped 2; count of bases not matched to a gene: 9. Germline loops: CDR1 SGHRS, CDR2 YFSETQ. The CDR3 is 17 amino acids. The CDR3 spells CASSYTLAGQATDTQYF. In nucleotides, the CDR3 is TGCGCCAGCAGCTACACACTAGCGGGACAAGCCACAGATACGCAGTATTTT.

The genes are TRBV7-6 and TRBJ2-7, with D possibly TRBD1 on 5 matching bases. The germline V gene encodes CDR1 SGHVS and CDR2 FNYEAQ. V dropped 5 bases and J dropped 4 bases, with 18 bases sitting between them. The CDR3 totals 15 residues. For the CDR3, the DNA is TGTGCCAGCAGCGCCGAACGACAGATTTTTTACGAGCAGTACTTC. This gives the protein CASSAERQIFYEQYF.

This clonotype came up a few times. This chain joins TRBV13 and TRBJ2-7, with TRBD2 matching over 13 bases. CDR1 and CDR2 from the germline V gene are PRHDT and FYEKMQ (reference sequence). This CDR3 spans 16 amino acids. Trimming at V came to 5 bases and at J to 3 bases, leaving 7 bases not matched to a gene. CDR3: CASSARTSGRGYEQYV. The CDR3 DNA sequence: TGTGCCAGCAGCGCACGGACTAGCGGGAGAGGCTACGAGCAGTACGTC.

This chain links TRBV7-3 with TRBJ2-5; D is perhaps TRBD1 (6 bases). CDR3 length: 16 residues. CDR1 is SGHTA and CDR2 is FQGTGA in the germline V gene. The ends were cut back, 0 bases at V and 4 bases at J, with 15 bases in the middle. CDR3 DNA: TGTGCCAGCAGCTTAACGGGACACCATATCGGAGAGACCCAGTACTTC. Translating gives CASSLTGHHIGETQYF.

V is TRBV12-3 or TRBV12-4 and J is TRBJ1-1; D unresolved. The CDR3 loop spans 14 amino acids. V was clipped by 10 bases and J by 5 bases, with 20 bases between them. Here the CDR3 reads CANSLPGLPTEAFF. For the CDR3, the DNA is TGTGCCAACAGCCTCCCCGGGCTCCCGACTGAAGCTTTCTTT.

J is TRBJ1-4 and V is TRBV4-3; D is uncertain. This CDR3 region has 19 residues. With 2 bases removed from V and 0 bases from J, the gap between germline ends came to 19 bases. The germline gives CDR1 LGHNA, CDR2 YSLEER. DNA of the CDR3: TGCGCCAGCAGCCAATTCCCCAATCAGGACCTCGCAACTAATGAAAAACTGTTTTTT. This codes for CASSQFPNQDLATNEKLFF.

The chain couples TRBV28 to TRBJ1-6, with TRBD1 as a possible D gene (6 bases). CDR1 is MDHEN and CDR2 is SYDVKM in the germline V gene. This CDR3 spans 15 amino acids. V shed 7 bases and J shed 8 bases, with 18 bases lying between them. The CDR3, as DNA: TGTGCCAGCAACCCAAGACAGGCTATCTATTCACCCCTCCACTTT. Amino acid sequence: CASNPRQAIYSPLHF.

This clonotype turned up a few times. The chain uses TRBV6-1 and TRBJ1-2; the match to TRBD1 covers 7 bases. The germline V gene has CDR1 MNHNS and CDR2 SASEGT. The CDR3 runs 14 residues. Unmatched junction bases numbered 9, after V lost 5 bases and J lost 6 bases. The CDR3 here is CASSQGQARDGYTF. The CDR3 coding sequence is TGTGCCAGCAGTCAAGGACAGGCGAGGGATGGCTACACCTTC.

V and J are TRBV12-5 and TRBJ2-7; unclear D gene. Germline CDR1 LGHNT, CDR2 FRNRAP. This CDR3 comprises 14 residues. The ends were cut back, 4 bases at V and 9 bases at J, with 19 bases in the middle. CDR3 sequence: CASGSDGAGRVQYF. Written as DNA, the CDR3 is TGTGCTAGTGGTTCGGACGGAGCCGGACGTGTGCAGTACTTC.